A single sample gave rise to the 26 T cell receptor beta chains below, sequenced in a study of T-cell memory formation after mild COVID-19. TCRdb analysed the 5' RACE reads with MiXCR anew, one entry per CDR3 protein. Counted here are hundreds of thousands of distinct CDR3 sequences, about 19% occurring once; the ten biggest clones make up more than 8%. Sequenced: PBMCs or a T cell subset sorted from them (not recorded which). These receptors all come from an adult woman who had mild COVID-19 (a few samples of this study predate the infection). Cell type and time point are not known.

This clonotype showed up just a few times. This sequence joins TRBV6-5 and TRBJ1-1; D is uncertain. V shed 4 bases and J shed 1 base, with 7 bases lying between them. CDR1 is MNHEY and CDR2 is SVGAGI in the germline V gene. The CDR3 contains 13 residues. CDR3 sequence: CASSSIGNTEAFF. For the CDR3, the DNA is TGTGCCAGCAGTTCGATTGGGAACACTGAAGCTTTCTTT.

In DNA form, the CDR3 reads TGCGCCAGCAGCTACGGTGGGAGGAACACTGAAGCTTTCTTT. It codes for CASSYGGRNTEAFF. The chain is built from TRBV5-1 and TRBJ1-1; the D is unclear. The V gene's germline CDR1 is SGHRS and CDR2 YFSETQ. CDR3 length equals 14 residues. V lost 3 bases and J 1 base, leaving 10 bases between the germline ends.

This clonotype was detected a few times. The chain couples TRBV10-3 to TRBJ1-2, with TRBD1 identical over 9 bases. The CDR3 is made up of 16 amino acids. With V trimmed by 2 bases and J by 6 bases, 10 bases remained unmatched. Germline assignment: CDR1 ENHRY and CDR2 SYGVKD. The CDR3 region is CAISEGQGYLLDGYTF. In nucleotides, the CDR3 is TGTGCCATCAGTGAGGGACAGGGGTATCTGTTGGATGGCTACACCTTC.

This clonotype was seen more than once but under ten times. CDR3 sequence: CASSVPPGSAYHNTGELFF. CDR3 bases: TGTGCCAGCAGCGTACCCCCGGGCTCGGCATACCATAACACCGGGGAGCTGTTTTTT. V is TRBV9 and J is TRBJ2-2, with D unresolved. Germline CDR1 and CDR2: SGDLS and YYNGEE. V was shortened by 1 base and J by 2 bases, with 21 bases between the two germline ends. The CDR3 extends over 19 amino acids. The full variable domain, with the rest looked up from reference TRBV9 and TRBJ2-2, is DSGVTQTPKHLITATGQRVTLRCSPRSGDLSVYWYQQSLDQGLQFLIQYYNGEERAKGNILERFSAQQFPDLHSELNLSSLELGDSALYFCASSVPPGSAYHNTGELFFGEGSRLTVL.

This clonotype has a handful of counts. The V call is TRBV10-2, the J call TRBJ2-1; no reliable D call. Between the trimmed V and J ends, which lost 2 bases and 9 bases, there was a span of 5 bases. The CDR3 has 11 amino acids. Germline lookup yields CDR1 WSHSY and CDR2 SAAADI. The CDR3 nucleotides are TGCGCCAGCAGTGAGGGATTTGAGCAGTTCTTC. This codes for CASSEGFEQFF.

The sample holds a few counts of this clonotype. The chain recombines TRBV4-1 with TRBJ2-2; D gene uncertain. The germline V and J ends were trimmed by 2 bases and 4 bases, with 8 bases remaining between them. Germline V gene sequence: CDR1 MGHRA, CDR2 YSYEKL. The length of the CDR3 is 14 residues. The CDR3 nucleotides are TGCGCCAGCAGCCAATTAGTAGTCACCGGGGAGCTGTTTTTT. It is translated as CASSQLVVTGELFF.

CDR3 bases: TGTGCCAGCAGGTCTCCATTGACAGCCCGCACAGATACGCAGTATTTT. It yields the protein CASRSPLTARTDTQYF. The chain couples TRBV7-2 to TRBJ2-3; D may be TRBD1 (5 bases). Trimming cost V 6 bases and J 1 base, with 17 bases left between them. The CDR3 extends over 16 amino acids. CDR1 and CDR2 (germline): SGHTA, FQGNSA.

This clonotype turned up a few times. The chain is built from TRBV12-3 or TRBV12-4 and TRBJ2-7; 12 bases map to TRBD2. CDR3 size: 16 residues. The V segment lost 3 bases and the J segment 4 bases; nucleotides outside the gene matches: 7. The CDR3 sequence is CASSLGGLAGSYEQYF. As DNA, the CDR3 is TGTGCCAGCAGTTTGGGAGGACTAGCGGGATCTTACGAGCAGTACTTC.

The chain joins TRBV5-1 to TRBJ2-3; 9 bases are a match to TRBD1. This CDR3 is 15 amino acids long. V lost 5 bases and J lost 4; bases outside the gene matches: 8. CDR1 is SGHRS and CDR2 is YFSETQ in the germline V gene. The CDR3 here is CASRPGTGSADTQYF. The CDR3 DNA reads as TGCGCCAGCAGACCCGGGACAGGGTCCGCAGATACGCAGTATTTT. The full variable domain, rest sourced from reference TRBV5-1 and TRBJ2-3, is KAGVTQTPRYLIKTRGQQVTLSCSPISGHRSVSWYQQTPGQGLQFLFEYFSETQRNKGNFPGRFSGRQFSNSRSEMNVSTLELGDSALYLCASRPGTGSADTQYFGPGTRLTVL.

The gene calls are TRBV7-9 and TRBJ1-2, with 8 bases lining up with TRBD1. This CDR3 region has 15 residues. CDR1 is SEHNR, CDR2 FQNEAQ, per germline (reference sequence). The trim removed 5 bases at V and 0 bases at J, leaving 5 bases unmatched. The CDR3 is CASSPTGDSNYGYTF. The CDR3 coding sequence is TGTGCCAGCAGCCCGACAGGGGATTCTAACTATGGCTACACCTTC.

The J gene is TRBJ2-5, the V gene TRBV4-1, with 9 nucleotides matching TRBD2. Per germline, CDR1 MGHRA and CDR2 YSYEKL. Trimming took 0 bases from V and 2 from J; bases not matched to a gene: 13. The CDR3 runs 19 residues. The chain's CDR3 is CASSQEGGRRGGRQETQYF. Written as DNA, the CDR3 is TGCGCCAGCAGCCAAGAAGGGGGCCGGCGGGGGGGCCGGCAAGAGACCCAGTACTTC.

This clonotype was seen a few times. This sequence joins TRBV11-2 and TRBJ2-1, with TRBD2 matching over 10 bases. Germline V CDR1 and CDR2: SGHAT, FQNNGV. This CDR3 is 14 amino acids long. With V trimmed by 5 bases and J by 9 bases, 7 bases remained unmatched. CDR3 in DNA: TGTGCCAGCAGCCGGCTAGCGGGGGCTGGTGAGCAGTTCTTC. It specifies CASSRLAGAGEQFF. The variable domain in full, with the rest retrieved from reference TRBV11-2 and TRBJ2-1, is EAGVAQSPRYKIIEKRQSVAFWCNPISGHATLYWYQQILGQGPKLLIQFQNNGVVDDSQLPKDRFSAERLKGVDSTLKIQPAKLEDSAVYLCASSRLAGAGEQFFGPGTRLTVL.

This clonotype was observed a few times. V gene TRBV12-3 or TRBV12-4 combines with J gene TRBJ2-7, with 7 bases matching TRBD2. V lost 6 bases, J lost 1 base, and 6 bases stayed unmatched. CDR3 size: 14 residues. This chain's CDR3 is CASSLWGGSYEQYF. CDR3 coding DNA: TGTGCCAGCAGCCTATGGGGGGGGTCCTACGAGCAGTACTTC.

This clonotype was counted many times. This sequence joins TRBV6-5 and TRBJ2-7, with D hard to call. Trimming stripped 0 bases from V and 5 bases from J, with 17 bases between. Germline V gene data show CDR1 as MNHEY and CDR2 as SVGAGI. The CDR3 loop spans 16 amino acids. CDR3 bases: TGTGCCAGCAGTTACTCGGGCATCCATACGCCCAACGAGCAGTACTTC. Translation: CASSYSGIHTPNEQYF.

This clonotype was detected a few times. The V call is TRBV27, the J call TRBJ2-7; 12 nucleotides agree with TRBD2. This CDR3 has 14 residues. Germline CDR1 and CDR2: MNHEY and SMNVEV (reference sequence). After removal of 6 bases from V and 2 bases from J, the junction contained 2 bases not matched to a gene. CDR3 DNA sequence: TGTGCCAGCAGAGGACTAGCGGGACCCTACGAGCAGTACTTC. This translates into CASRGLAGPYEQYF.

This chain joins TRBV20-1 and TRBJ1-2; D call uncertain. V lost 3 bases and J 0 bases, leaving 5 bases between the germline ends. CDR3 size: 12 residues. Germline V gene data show CDR1 as DFQATT and CDR2 as SNEGSKA (reference sequence). The CDR3 nucleotides are TGCAGTGCTAGGTCCACTAACTATGGCTACACCTTC. It is translated as CSARSTNYGYTF.

The gene calls are TRBV7-2 and TRBJ1-5, with a possible D match to TRBD1 (5 bases). CDR3 length: 15 amino acids. Germline V lookup: CDR1 SGHTA, CDR2 FQGNSA. V was cut by 0 bases and J by 6 bases, with 12 bases left in between. The CDR3 region has the DNA TGTGCCAGCAGCTTAGCAGGTGGGGCAGGTCAGCCCCAGCATTTT. It codes for CASSLAGGAGQPQHF.

The chain recombines TRBV7-8 with TRBJ1-2; D not resolved. The CDR3 spans 15 residues. Trimming took 1 base from V and 8 from J, leaving 17 bases between them. Germline V gene sequence: CDR1 SGHVS, CDR2 FQNEAQ. CDR3 region: CASSLEYRDSKGYTF. For the CDR3, the DNA is TGTGCCAGCAGCTTAGAATATAGGGATAGTAAAGGCTACACCTTC. The full variable domain, completed using reference TRBV7-8 and TRBJ1-2, is GAGVSQSPRYKVAKRGQDVALRCDPISGHVSLFWYQQALGQGPEFLTYFQNEAQLDKSGLPSDRFFAERPEGSVSTLKIQRTQQEDSAVYLCASSLEYRDSKGYTFGSGTRLTVV.

This clonotype was found a few times. CDR3 DNA sequence: TGTGCCAGCAGTTTTGGGGTGGGGACAGTATTTAATTCACCCCTCCACTTT. It codes for CASSFGVGTVFNSPLHF. The chain has TRBV12-3 or TRBV12-4 and TRBJ1-6; 7 nucleotides align to TRBD1. Trimming took 3 bases from V and 6 from J; bases not matched to a gene: 11. The CDR3 sequence is 17 residues long.

The gene calls are TRBV7-9 and TRBJ2-7, with D possibly matching TRBD2 (6 bases). V was pared by 1 base and J by 6 bases, with 16 bases between. The CDR3 spans 15 residues. Germline loops: CDR1 SEHNR, CDR2 FQNEAQ (reference sequence). The chain's CDR3 is CASSLDATSSSEQYF. The CDR3 nucleotides are TGTGCCAGCAGCTTAGATGCGACTAGTTCGAGCGAGCAGTACTTC.

This clonotype appeared a few times. This rearrangement joins TRBV7-9 to TRBJ2-7; 8 bases line up with TRBD1. J was trimmed by 5 bases and V by 4 bases; bases with no gene match: 10. This CDR3 has 15 residues. Germline V gene data show CDR1 as SEHNR and CDR2 as FQNEAQ (reference sequence). Written as DNA, the CDR3 is TGTGCCAGCAGCTCACAGGCGACAGGGGCCCACGAGCAGTACTTC. Translating it yields CASSSQATGAHEQYF.

This clonotype was recorded many times. V and J are TRBV29-1 and TRBJ1-1, with D possibly TRBD1 on 5 matching bases. CDR3 length: 13 residues. CDR1 SQVTM and CDR2 ANQGSEA come from the germline V gene. Between the trimmed V and J ends, which lost 1 base and 5 bases, there was a span of 11 bases. The CDR3 region is CSVEAGGVTEAFF. For the CDR3, the DNA is TGCAGCGTTGAAGCCGGAGGGGTGACTGAAGCTTTCTTT.

This clonotype was counted a few times. The rearrangement links TRBV20-1 to TRBJ1-1; the D is unclear. The CDR3 has 14 amino acids. Germline V gene lookup returns CDR1 DFQATT and CDR2 SNEGSKA (reference sequence). V lost 6 bases and J 5 bases, leaving 19 bases between the germline ends. Here the CDR3 DNA reads TGCAGTGCCCAGACCTCTAGCGGGGATACTGAAGCTTTCTTT. Translation: CSAQTSSGDTEAFF.

This chain uses TRBV25-1 with TRBJ2-3, with 9 bases aligning to TRBD1. Looked up from germline, CDR1 is MGHDK and CDR2 is SYGVNS. Losses at the gene ends were 5 bases for V and 4 bases for J; bases not matched to a gene: 7. The CDR3 has 15 amino acids. CDR3 DNA: TGTGCCAGCAGTCAGGGACAGGGAGGTGCAGATACGCAGTATTTT. This encodes CASSQGQGGADTQYF.

This rearrangement joins TRBV7-9 to TRBJ1-1; D is uncertain. Looked up from germline, CDR1 is SEHNR and CDR2 is FQNEAQ (reference sequence). This CDR3 region has 11 residues. V lost 5 bases and J lost 10, with 11 bases in between. In DNA, the CDR3 is TGTGCCAGCAGCACCGCCCCTGGAGCTTTCTTT. Translating gives CASSTAPGAFF.

In this sample, this clonotype turned up a few times. The chain has TRBV5-4 and TRBJ2-2, with D tentatively TRBD1 or TRBD2 (5 bases each). From germline, CDR1 is SGHNT and CDR2 YYREEE (reference sequence). V lost 6 bases and J lost 0, with 12 bases in between. This CDR3 is built from 15 residues. CDR3 region: CASTVGTTNTGELFF. The CDR3 nucleotides are TGTGCCAGCACCGTCGGGACCACGAACACCGGGGAGCTGTTTTTT.